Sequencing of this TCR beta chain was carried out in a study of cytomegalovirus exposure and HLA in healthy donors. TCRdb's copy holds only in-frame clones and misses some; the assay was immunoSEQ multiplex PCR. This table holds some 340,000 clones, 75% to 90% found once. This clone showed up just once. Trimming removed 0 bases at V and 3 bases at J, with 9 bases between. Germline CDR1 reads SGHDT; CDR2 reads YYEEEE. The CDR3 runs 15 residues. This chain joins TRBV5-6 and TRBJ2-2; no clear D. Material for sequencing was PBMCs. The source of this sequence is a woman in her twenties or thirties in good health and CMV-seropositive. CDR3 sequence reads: CASSLGTVDTGELFF. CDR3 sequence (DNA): TGTGCCAGCAGCTTGGGTACCGTGGACACCGGGGAGCTGTTTTTT.